A selection of T cell receptor beta chains follows, all from one sample in a study of shared clonotypes between healthy human individuals. Sequencing used immunoSEQ multiplex PCR; TCRdb keeps in-frame clones, though not all of them. The sample consists of about 2.3 million clones, 85% to 95% of them appearing once. Sequenced sample: naive CD4+ T cells from PBMCs. The receptors were sampled from a man between 18 and 35 years old in good health. Some clones in this sample may be carry-over from other donors' samples. Each CDR3 is given with its conserved first and last residue. A D gene is named only where the DNA matches it firmly. Rows may omit the clone size; those that give it use once, few, many or a size class.

CDR3aa: CASSLSLNRGHAEAFF
CDR3nt: TGTGCCAGCAGCCTATCCCTCAACAGGGGGCACGCTGAAGCTTTCTTT
d_gene: TRBD1
v_gene: TRBV14
j_gene: TRBJ1-1
abundance: .

CDR3aa: CASSEGLAGWEQYF
CDR3nt: TGTGCCAGCAGTGAGGGACTAGCGGGATGGGAGCAGTACTTC
d_gene: TRBD2
v_gene: TRBV2
j_gene: TRBJ2-7
abundance: .

CDR3aa: CASTQGAGDGNTIYF
CDR3nt: TGTGCCAGCACCCAGGGGGCAGGAGATGGAAACACCATATATTTT
d_gene: TRBD1
v_gene: TRBV6-1
j_gene: TRBJ1-3
abundance: .

CDR3aa: CASSGDIVGEAFF
CDR3nt: TGTGCCAGCAGTGGGGACATTGTGGGCGAAGCTTTCTTT
d_gene: .
v_gene: TRBV2
j_gene: TRBJ1-1
abundance: few

CDR3aa: CASIKGGAGETQYF
CDR3nt: TGTGCCAGCATCAAAGGGGGTGCCGGGGAGACCCAGTACTTC
d_gene: .
v_gene: TRBV6-1
j_gene: TRBJ2-5
abundance: .

CDR3aa: CASSFEGLAGDGSQYF
CDR3nt: TGTGCCAGCAGCTTTGAGGGACTAGCGGGAGATGGGTCCCAGTACTTC
d_gene: TRBD2
v_gene: TRBV7-8
j_gene: TRBJ2-5
abundance: .

CDR3aa: CASGRTGWAEAFF
CDR3nt: TGCGCCAGCGGGCGGACAGGGTGGGCTGAAGCTTTCTTT
d_gene: TRBD1
v_gene: TRBV5-1
j_gene: TRBJ1-1
abundance: once

CDR3aa: CASSPPGQGFYNEQFF
CDR3nt: TGTGCCAGCAGCCCCCCCGGGCAGGGGTTCTACAATGAGCAGTTCTTC
d_gene: .
v_gene: TRBV28
j_gene: TRBJ2-1
abundance: .

CDR3aa: CASSSTGTDTEAFF
CDR3nt: TGTGCCAGCAGTTCGACCGGGACCGACACTGAAGCTTTCTTT
d_gene: .
v_gene: TRBV28
j_gene: TRBJ1-1
abundance: .

CDR3aa: CASSVGPLATSTDTQYF
CDR3nt: TGTGCCAGCAGCGTAGGTCCCCTAGCGACTAGCACAGATACGCAGTATTTT
d_gene: .
v_gene: TRBV9
j_gene: TRBJ2-3
abundance: .

CDR3aa: CASSEPRTANEKLFF
CDR3nt: TGTGCCAGCAGCGAGCCTCGAACCGCGAATGAAAAACTGTTTTTT
d_gene: .
v_gene: TRBV9
j_gene: TRBJ1-4
abundance: .

CDR3aa: CASSAGPGRETQYF
CDR3nt: TGTGCCAGCAGCGCCGGCCCCGGTAGGGAGACCCAGTACTTC
d_gene: .
v_gene: TRBV9
j_gene: TRBJ2-5
abundance: .

CDR3aa: CASSLGSTGGVGNIQYF
CDR3nt: TGCGCCAGCAGCTTGGGGTCGACAGGGGGCGTTGGAAACATTCAGTACTTC
d_gene: TRBD1
v_gene: TRBV5-1
j_gene: TRBJ2-4
abundance: .

CDR3aa: CASSLGLQSSTDTQYF
CDR3nt: TGTGCCAGCAGTCTTGGACTTCAATCTAGCACAGATACGCAGTATTTT
d_gene: .
v_gene: TRBV28
j_gene: TRBJ2-3
abundance: .

CDR3aa: CASSLVVGTGELFF
CDR3nt: TGTGCCAGCAGCTTAGTGGTCGGGACCGGGGAGCTGTTTTTT
d_gene: .
v_gene: TRBV7-9
j_gene: TRBJ2-2
abundance: .

CDR3aa: CASSLHEAAETQYF
CDR3nt: TGTGCCAGCAGCTTACATGAAGCTGCCGAGACCCAGTACTTC
d_gene: .
v_gene: TRBV5-8
j_gene: TRBJ2-5
abundance: .

CDR3aa: CASSFGGVGETQYF
CDR3nt: TGTGCCAGCAGCTTCGGGGGGGTAGGAGAGACCCAGTACTTC
d_gene: TRBD2
v_gene: TRBV5-6
j_gene: TRBJ2-5
abundance: .

CDR3aa: CASSIGLAGGADTQYF
CDR3nt: TGCGCCAGCAGCATCGGACTAGCGGGAGGAGCAGATACGCAGTATTTT
d_gene: TRBD2
v_gene: TRBV5-1
j_gene: TRBJ2-3
abundance: .

CDR3aa: CASSIGSGGYEQYF
CDR3nt: TGTGCCAGTAGTATAGGCAGCGGAGGCTACGAGCAGTACTTC
d_gene: .
v_gene: TRBV19
j_gene: TRBJ2-7
abundance: .

CDR3aa: CASSPGLGDPVEQFF
CDR3nt: TGTGCCAGCTCACCGGGGCTTGGAGATCCTGTTGAGCAGTTCTTC
d_gene: .
v_gene: TRBV18
j_gene: TRBJ2-1
abundance: once

CDR3aa: CASSGQRINYGYTF
CDR3nt: TGTGCCAGCAGTGGACAGAGAATTAACTATGGCTACACCTTC
d_gene: .
v_gene: TRBV5-6
j_gene: TRBJ1-2
abundance: once

CDR3aa: CASSPQGSGNTIYF
CDR3nt: TGTGCCAGCAGCCCTCAGGGGTCTGGAAACACCATATATTTT
d_gene: .
v_gene: TRBV5-8
j_gene: TRBJ1-3
abundance: .

CDR3aa: CASSLVGAPYSNQPQHF
CDR3nt: TGTGCCAGCAGCTTAGTAGGCGCCCCATATAGCAATCAGCCCCAGCATTTT
d_gene: .
v_gene: TRBV7-2
j_gene: TRBJ1-5
abundance: .